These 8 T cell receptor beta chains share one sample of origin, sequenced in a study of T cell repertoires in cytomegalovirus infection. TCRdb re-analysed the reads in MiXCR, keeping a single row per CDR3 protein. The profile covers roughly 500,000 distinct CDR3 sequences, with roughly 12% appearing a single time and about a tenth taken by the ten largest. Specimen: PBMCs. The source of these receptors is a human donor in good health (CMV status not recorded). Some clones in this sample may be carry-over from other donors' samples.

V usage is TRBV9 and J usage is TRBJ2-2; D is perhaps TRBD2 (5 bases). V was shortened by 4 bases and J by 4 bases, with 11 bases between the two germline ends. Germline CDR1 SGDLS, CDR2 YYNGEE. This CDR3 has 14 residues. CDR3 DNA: TGTGCCAGCAGCCTTTCTAGCTCCACCGGGGAGCTGTTTTTT. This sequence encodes CASSLSSSTGELFF.

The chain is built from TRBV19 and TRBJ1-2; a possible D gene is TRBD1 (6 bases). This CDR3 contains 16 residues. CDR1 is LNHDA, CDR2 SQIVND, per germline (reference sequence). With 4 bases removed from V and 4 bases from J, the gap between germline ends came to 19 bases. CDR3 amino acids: CASSTPQGTRSYGYTF. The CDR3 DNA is TGTGCCAGTAGTACCCCACAGGGAACGAGGAGCTATGGCTACACCTTC.

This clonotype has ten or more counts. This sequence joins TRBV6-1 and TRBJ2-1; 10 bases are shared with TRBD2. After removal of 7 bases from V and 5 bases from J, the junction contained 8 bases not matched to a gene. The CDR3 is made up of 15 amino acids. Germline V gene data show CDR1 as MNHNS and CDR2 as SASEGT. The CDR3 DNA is TGTGCCAGCACGAGAGCGGGGGGGGGCAACAATGAGCAGTTCTTC. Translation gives CASTRAGGGNNEQFF.

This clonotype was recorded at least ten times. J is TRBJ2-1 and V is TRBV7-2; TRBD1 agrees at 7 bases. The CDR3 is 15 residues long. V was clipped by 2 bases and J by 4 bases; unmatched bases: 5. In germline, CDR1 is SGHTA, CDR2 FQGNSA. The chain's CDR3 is CASSLSGQLYNEQFF. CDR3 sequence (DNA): TGTGCCAGCAGCTTATCGGGACAGCTTTACAATGAGCAGTTCTTC.

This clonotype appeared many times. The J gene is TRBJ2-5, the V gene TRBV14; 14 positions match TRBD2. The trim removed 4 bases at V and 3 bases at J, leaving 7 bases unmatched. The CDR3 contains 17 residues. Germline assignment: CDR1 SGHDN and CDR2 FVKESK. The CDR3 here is CASSPLRGLAGEETQYF. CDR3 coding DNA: TGTGCCAGCAGCCCCCTCCGGGGACTAGCGGGAGAAGAGACCCAGTACTTC.

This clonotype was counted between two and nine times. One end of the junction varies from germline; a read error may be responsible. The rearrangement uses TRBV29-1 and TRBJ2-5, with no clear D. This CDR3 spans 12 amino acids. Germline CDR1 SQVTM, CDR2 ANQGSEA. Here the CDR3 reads CTVGTFQETQYF. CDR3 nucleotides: TGCACCGTTGGAACGTTCCAAGAGACCCAGTACTTC.

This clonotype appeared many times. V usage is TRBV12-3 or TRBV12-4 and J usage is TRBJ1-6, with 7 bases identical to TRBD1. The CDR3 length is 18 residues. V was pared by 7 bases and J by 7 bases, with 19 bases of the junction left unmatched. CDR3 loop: CASTVKRGGQLMNSPLHF. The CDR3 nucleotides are TGTGCCAGCACCGTTAAAAGAGGGGGACAGCTTATGAATTCACCCCTCCACTTT.

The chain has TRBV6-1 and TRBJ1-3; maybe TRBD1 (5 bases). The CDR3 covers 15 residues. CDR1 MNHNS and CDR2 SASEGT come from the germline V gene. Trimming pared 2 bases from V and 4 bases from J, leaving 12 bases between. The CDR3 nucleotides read TGTGCCAGCAGTGAAATCAGGGTGGAAGGAAACACCATATATTTT. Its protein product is CASSEIRVEGNTIYF.